This TCR beta chain emerged from a study of cytomegalovirus exposure and HLA in healthy donors. Both 60 Vbeta primers and 13 Jbeta primers went into the PCR. Here immunoSEQ multiplex PCR was the method, and the copy in TCRdb shows in-frame clones only, minus some. The table lists roughly 140,000 clones, 78% of them singletons. The table lists this clone with a few counts. The target antigen is unknown. Notes on the study in general: The authors later linked a missense DCLRE1C variant to TCR beta V- and J-gene trimming. A later analysis reportedly identified an Asian-associated ancestry cluster as carrying fewer N-insertions than the approximately 670-donor mean.

V lost 2 bases to trimming and J lost 8 bases, with 13 bases between them. The germline CDR1 and CDR2 sequences are SGHDT and YYEEEE. This CDR3 is 13 amino acids long. This chain uses TRBV5-6 with TRBJ1-1, with D perhaps matching TRBD1 (6 bases). The sample taken for sequencing was PBMCs. The clonotype was recovered from a man aged 40-49 years in good health and CMV-seropositive. The CDR3: CASSLTGNIEAFF. The CDR3 DNA follows: TGTGCCAGCAGCTTAACAGGGAACATAGAAGCTTTCTTT.